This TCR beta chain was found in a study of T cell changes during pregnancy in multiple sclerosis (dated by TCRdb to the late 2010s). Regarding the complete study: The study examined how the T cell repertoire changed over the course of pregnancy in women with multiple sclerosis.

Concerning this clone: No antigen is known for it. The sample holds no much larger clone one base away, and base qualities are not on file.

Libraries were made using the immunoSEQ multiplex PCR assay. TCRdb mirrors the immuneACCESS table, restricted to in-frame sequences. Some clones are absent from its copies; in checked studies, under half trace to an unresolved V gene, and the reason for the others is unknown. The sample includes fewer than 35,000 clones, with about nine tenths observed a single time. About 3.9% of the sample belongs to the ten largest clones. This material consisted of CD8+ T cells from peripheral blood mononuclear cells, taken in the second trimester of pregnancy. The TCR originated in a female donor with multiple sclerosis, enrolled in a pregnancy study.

The CDR3 reads CASSYPGGRPYNEQFF. The bases are TGCGCCAGCAGCTACCCCGGCGGGAGGCCCTACAATGAGCAGTTCTTC. The V gene is TRBV5-1 and the J gene is TRBJ2-1, and TRBD2 aligns with 8 junction nucleotides. Looking up the germline V gene yields CDR1 SGHRS and CDR2 YFSETQ. Inclusive of the bounding cysteine and phenylalanine, the CDR3 is 16 residues long. Just CDR3 DNA is preserved here, 48 bases in frame from base 1. Trimmed from V: 3 bases; trimmed from J: 2 bases; junction bases lacking a gene match: 7.